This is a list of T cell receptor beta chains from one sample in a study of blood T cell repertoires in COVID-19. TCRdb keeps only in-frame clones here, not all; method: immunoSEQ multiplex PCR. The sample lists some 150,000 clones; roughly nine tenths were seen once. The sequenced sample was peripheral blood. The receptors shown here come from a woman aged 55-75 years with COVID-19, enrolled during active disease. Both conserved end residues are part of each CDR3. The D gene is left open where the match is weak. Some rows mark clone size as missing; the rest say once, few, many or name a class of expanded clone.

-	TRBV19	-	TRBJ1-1	CASHNPRAPDENTEAFF	TGTGCCAGCCATAACCCCAGGGCCCCAGACGAGAACACTGAAGCTTTCTTT
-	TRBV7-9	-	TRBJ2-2	CASWGTGVYGELFF	TGTGCCAGCTGGGGGACTGGAGTTTACGGGGAGCTGTTTTTT
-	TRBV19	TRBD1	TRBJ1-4	CASSIEFWTGRREKLFF	TGTGCCAGTAGTATAGAATTCTGGACAGGGAGGCGAGAAAAACTGTTTTTT
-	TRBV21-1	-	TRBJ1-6	CASSKIGGGKKGDSPLHF	TGTGCCAGCAGCAAAATAGGAGGCGGAAAAAAGGGGGATTCACCCCTCCACTTT
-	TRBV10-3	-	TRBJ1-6	CAISDRSLGTSPLHF	TGTGCCATCAGTGATCGCTCACTCGGGACATCACCCCTCCACTTT
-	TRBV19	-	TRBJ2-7	CASSMEREQYF	TGTGCCAGTAGTATGGAGAGGGAGCAGTACTTC
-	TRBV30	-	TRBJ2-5	CAWASTGAFETQYF	TGTGCCTGGGCCTCTACGGGAGCCTTTGAGACCCAGTACTTC
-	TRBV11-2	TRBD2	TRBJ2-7	CASSGLAGIRSSYEQYF	TGTGCCAGCAGCGGACTAGCGGGGATTCGGAGCTCCTACGAGCAGTACTTC
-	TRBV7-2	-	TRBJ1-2	CASSFRGNYGYTF	TGTGCCAGCAGCTTTAGAGGGAACTATGGCTACACCTTC
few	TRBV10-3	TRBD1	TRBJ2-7	CAISGGQSDEQYF	TGTGCCATCAGTGGGGGACAGTCTGACGAGCAGTACTTC
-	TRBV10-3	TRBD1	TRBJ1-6	CAITPGGSHNSPLHF	TGTGCCATCACCCCAGGGGGCAGCCATAATTCACCCCTCCACTTT
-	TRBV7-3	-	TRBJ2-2	CASSRRSGANTGELFF	TGTGCCAGCAGCCGGAGGTCAGGCGCGAACACCGGGGAGCTGTTTTTT
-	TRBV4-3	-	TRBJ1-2	CASSPQGAYGYTF	TGCGCCAGCAGCCCCCAGGGTGCCTATGGCTACACCTTC
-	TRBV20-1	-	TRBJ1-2	CSLDRSNGYTF	TGCAGTCTCGACAGGAGTAATGGCTACACCTTC
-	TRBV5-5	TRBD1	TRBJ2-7	CASSRPGQPYEQYF	TGTGCCAGCTCCCGCCCGGGACAGCCCTACGAGCAGTACTTC
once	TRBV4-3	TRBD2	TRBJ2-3	CASSRSGFTDTQYF	TGCGCCAGCAGCCGTAGCGGGTTCACAGATACGCAGTATTTT
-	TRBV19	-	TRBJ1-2	CASSIGGRSYGYTF	TGTGCCAGTAGTATAGGGGGCAGGAGCTATGGCTACACCTTC
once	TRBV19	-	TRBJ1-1	CASSSGHINTEAFF	TGTGCCAGTAGTTCGGGACATATTAACACTGAAGCTTTCTTT
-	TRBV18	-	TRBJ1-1	CASSPLVGGNTEAFF	TGTGCCAGCTCACCACTTGTAGGGGGTAACACTGAAGCTTTCTTT